The 17 T cell receptor beta chains below were found in one sample sequenced in a study of siplizumab effects on memory and regulatory T cells. The assay was immunoSEQ multiplex PCR, and TCRdb's table has in-frame clones only and misses some. The repertoire holds around 100,000 clones, with roughly 93% as singletons. Sequencing was done on a sample of Tregs sorted from blood. The receptors derive from a human donor in good health.

The sample holds a few counts of this clone. The gene calls are TRBV7-2 and TRBJ1-1; a possible D gene is TRBD1 (5 bases). The CDR3 covers 15 residues. Germline CDR1 is SGHTA and CDR2 is FQGNSA. The V end lost 5 bases, the J end lost 1 base, and 14 bases lay between the germline ends. The DNA for the CDR3 is TGTGCCAGCAGCGCGAGGGACCGGCAGAACACTGAAGCTTTCTTT. As protein: CASSARDRQNTEAFF.

This chain links TRBV6-6 with TRBJ2-1; maybe TRBD1 (6 bases). The CDR3 consists of 14 residues. V lost 3 bases to trimming and J lost 6 bases, with 12 bases between them. CDR1 MNHNY and CDR2 SVGAGI come from the germline V gene (reference sequence). The CDR3 loop reads CASSYMTGTNEQFF. CDR3 nucleotide sequence: TGTGCCAGCAGTTATATGACAGGCACCAATGAGCAGTTCTTC.

This clone is labeled medium-sized. This sequence joins TRBV5-4 and TRBJ1-2; 11 positions agree with TRBD1. CDR1 SGHNT and CDR2 YYREEE come from the germline V gene (reference sequence). The CDR3 extends over 15 amino acids. J lost 7 bases, V lost 4 bases, and 9 bases had no gene match. Written as DNA, the CDR3 is TGTGCCAGCAGCCCGGACAGGGGGCGATATATTGGCTACACCTTC. As protein: CASSPDRGRYIGYTF. The full variable domain, completed using reference TRBV5-4 and TRBJ1-2, is ETGVTQSPTHLIKTRGQQVTLRCSSQSGHNTVSWYQQALGQGPQFIFQYYREEENGRGNFPPRFSGLQFPNYSSELNVNALELDDSALYLCASSPDRGRYIGYTFGSGTRLTVV.

CDR3 nucleotides: TGTGCCAGCAGCCGGACAGGGTATAATTCACCCCTCCACTTT. Translating gives CASSRTGYNSPLHF. V gene TRBV6-1 combines with J gene TRBJ1-6, with 8 bases matching TRBD1. This CDR3 is built from 14 residues. From germline, CDR1 is MNHNS and CDR2 SASEGT. Losses at the gene ends were 6 bases for V and 4 bases for J; bases not matched to a gene: 2.

This clone was seen once. V and J are TRBV13 and TRBJ1-1; possible D gene TRBD1, 5 bases. Germline V CDR1 and CDR2: PRHDT, FYEKMQ (reference sequence). Trimming took off 5 bases at V and 0 bases at J, with 13 bases between the two ends. This CDR3 region has 15 residues. The CDR3 bases are TGTGCCAGCAGCCCCAGGCTGGGGCTGAACACTGAAGCTTTCTTT. Translation: CASSPRLGLNTEAFF.

The rearrangement joins TRBV5-1 to TRBJ2-1; D is undetermined. The V end was cut by 5 bases, the J end by 2 bases, with 11 bases between. The CDR3 spans 14 residues. The germline gives CDR1 SGHRS, CDR2 YFSETQ. The CDR3 DNA follows: TGCGCCAGCAGTCAACCCCTAACCTACAATGAGCAGTTCTTC. Its protein product is CASSQPLTYNEQFF.

The chain has TRBV7-2 and TRBJ2-1; 13 bases map to TRBD2. This CDR3 has 15 amino acids. Unmatched junction bases numbered 4, after V lost 4 bases and J lost 7 bases. CDR1 and CDR2 (germline): SGHTA, FQGNSA. CDR3 DNA sequence: TGTGCCAGCAGCTCGGGACTAGCGGGAAATAATGAGCAGTTCTTC. It specifies CASSSGLAGNNEQFF.

The chain has TRBV28 and TRBJ2-1; 7 nucleotides line up with TRBD2. The junction had 10 bases not matched to a gene; V was cut back by 8 bases and J by 0 bases. In germline, CDR1 is MDHEN, CDR2 SYDVKM. The CDR3 totals 16 residues. In DNA, the CDR3 is TGTGCCAGCTCTACTAGCGCTCATAACTCCTACAATGAGCAGTTCTTC. It translates to CASSTSAHNSYNEQFF.

The chain links TRBV10-3 to TRBJ2-5; D is uncertain. The V end lost 3 bases, the J end lost 4 bases, and 6 bases lay between the germline ends. The CDR3 extends over 12 amino acids. The V gene's germline CDR1 is ENHRY and CDR2 SYGVKD. The CDR3 DNA is TGTGCCATCAGTGACTCCCGAGAGACCCAGTACTTC. Translating it yields CAISDSRETQYF.

The gene calls are TRBV2 and TRBJ1-6; 7 bases line up with TRBD1. Trimming took 7 bases from V and 0 from J; bases not matched to a gene: 6. The germline V gene encodes CDR1 SNHLY and CDR2 FYNNEI. The length of the CDR3 is 16 residues. CDR3 bases: TGTGCCAGCATGCTACAGGGGCCCTCCTATAATTCACCCCTCCACTTT. It encodes CASMLQGPSYNSPLHF.

J is TRBJ2-3 and V is TRBV2; D not resolved. V was clipped by 6 bases and J by 0 bases, with 16 bases between them. The germline CDR1 and CDR2 sequences are SNHLY and FYNNEI. CDR3 length equals 16 residues. CDR3 in amino acids: CASRLPRSASTDTQYF. The CDR3 coding sequence is TGTGCCAGCAGGCTCCCCCGGTCAGCTAGCACAGATACGCAGTATTTT. The full variable domain, with the rest looked up from reference TRBV2 and TRBJ2-3, is EPEVTQTPSHQVTQMGQEVILRCVPISNHLYFYWYRQILGQKVEFLVSFYNNEISEKSEIFDDQFSVERPDGSNFTLKIRSTKLEDSAMYFCASRLPRSASTDTQYFGPGTRLTVL.

This chain links TRBV10-3 with TRBJ2-1, with TRBD1 as a possible D gene (5 bases). CDR1 ENHRY and CDR2 SYGVKD come from the germline V gene. CDR3 length: 12 residues. Trimming shortened V by 2 bases and J by 10 bases, and 9 bases separated the two germline ends. CDR3 nucleotides: TGTGCCATCAGTGAGCAGTACAGGGAGCAGTTCTTC. Its translation: CAISEQYREQFF.

V and J are TRBV7-3 and TRBJ2-7; perhaps TRBD2 as D (6 bases). V shed 5 bases and J shed 4 bases, with 12 bases lying between them. Germline assignment: CDR1 SGHTA and CDR2 FQGTGA. CDR3 length: 13 amino acids. The CDR3 region is CASSQIGGYEQYF. DNA for the CDR3: TGTGCCAGCAGCCAAATCGGAGGGTACGAGCAGTACTTC.

The rearrangement links TRBV12-5 to TRBJ1-3; no clear D. The germline CDR1 and CDR2 sequences are LGHNT and FRNRAP. V gave up 0 bases and J gave up 1 base, with 4 bases separating them. The CDR3 consists of 14 residues. The CDR3 nucleotides read TGTGCTAGTGGTTTGGTAGGTTCTGGAAACACCATATATTTT. Amino acid sequence: CASGLVGSGNTIYF.

The chain has TRBV14 and TRBJ1-1; no clear D gene. Germline V gives CDR1 SGHDN, CDR2 FVKESK. V dropped 0 bases and J dropped 4 bases, with 12 bases sitting between them. The CDR3 sequence is 15 residues long. The CDR3 sequence: CASSQDYGMGTEAFF. The CDR3 region has the DNA TGTGCCAGCAGCCAAGATTATGGGATGGGCACTGAAGCTTTCTTT.

The J gene is TRBJ1-5, the V gene TRBV30, with no clear D. CDR1 and CDR2 from the germline V gene are GTSNPN and SVGIG (reference sequence). The V gene lost 1 base and the J gene lost 4 bases, with 11 bases spanning the gap. The CDR3 has 14 amino acids. In DNA, the CDR3 is TGTGCCTGGAGTGGGACGCAAGTAAATCAGCCCCAGCATTTT. Its protein product is CAWSGTQVNQPQHF.

The chain carries TRBV29-1 and TRBJ1-2; D is uncertain. Germline V gives CDR1 SQVTM, CDR2 ANQGSEA. Trimming took off 0 bases at V and 4 bases at J, with 12 bases between the two ends. The CDR3 covers 14 residues. CDR3 in amino acids: CSVEDMGRSYGYTF. In DNA, the CDR3 is TGCAGCGTTGAAGATATGGGTAGATCCTATGGCTACACCTTC.